These 24 T cell receptor beta chains originate from one sample sequenced in a study of blood T cell repertoires in COVID-19. Using immunoSEQ multiplex PCR, the repertoire was profiled, and TCRdb retains in-frame clones only, with some absent. The sample comprises a few hundred thousand clones, 85% to 90% of which are singletons, and about 2% rests with the top ten. Sample: peripheral blood. The receptors come from a woman in her twenties or thirties with COVID-19, enrolled during active disease.

The V gene is TRBV13, the J gene TRBJ2-1, with D perhaps matching TRBD1 (5 bases). Trimming pared 3 bases from V and 4 bases from J, leaving 13 bases between. Germline loops: CDR1 PRHDT, CDR2 FYEKMQ (reference sequence). The CDR3 loop spans 15 amino acids. DNA for the CDR3: TGTGCCAGCAGCTTTTTACAGGCGACTTACAATGAGCAGTTCTTC. Translated, it gives CASSFLQATYNEQFF.

J is TRBJ1-2 and V is TRBV5-4; D not certain. CDR3 length: 14 amino acids. V lost 2 bases and J lost 4, with 12 bases in between. Germline V CDR1 and CDR2: SGHNT, YYREEE (reference sequence). This chain's CDR3 is CASSLSLSGYGYTF. CDR3 coding DNA: TGTGCCAGCAGCTTATCTCTGAGTGGCTATGGCTACACCTTC.

The CDR3, as DNA: TGTGCCAGCAGTTTATCTTTGAGAGGTGCTGAAGCTTTCTTT. Residues: CASSLSLRGAEAFF. The V gene is TRBV28, the J gene TRBJ1-1; the D is unclear. The ends were cut back, 1 base at V and 6 bases at J, with 12 bases in the middle. This CDR3 is 14 amino acids long. Looked up from germline, CDR1 is MDHEN and CDR2 is SYDVKM.

The CDR3 here is CASSWYGGADTQYF. The DNA for the CDR3 is TGTGCCAGCAGCTGGTACGGCGGGGCAGATACGCAGTATTTT. This chain connects TRBV11-3 to TRBJ2-3; D perhaps matches TRBD2 (6 bases). Germline V gives CDR1 SGHNT, CDR2 YENEEA. The ends were cut back, 4 bases at V and 4 bases at J, with 12 bases in the middle. The CDR3 totals 14 residues.

The J gene is TRBJ1-4, the V gene TRBV5-5; the D gene is possibly TRBD1 (5 bases). The CDR3 spans 14 residues. The germline V gene has CDR1 SGHKS and CDR2 YYEKEE (reference sequence). The V end lost 0 bases, the J end lost 10 bases, and 13 bases lay between the germline ends. CDR3 sequence: CASSLDPGGSKLFF. CDR3 coding DNA: TGTGCCAGCAGCTTGGACCCCGGGGGGTCAAAACTGTTTTTT.

The chain employs TRBV7-2 and TRBJ2-2; the D gene is possibly TRBD2 (6 bases). The CDR3 has 15 residues. Looked up from germline, CDR1 is SGHTA and CDR2 is FQGNSA. Trimming pared 3 bases from V and 4 bases from J, leaving 12 bases between. The CDR3 DNA reads as TGTGCCAGCAGCTTCACTCAGGGAGGCACCGGGGAGCTGTTTTTT. Translated: CASSFTQGGTGELFF.

This rearrangement joins TRBV7-2 to TRBJ2-6; 8 positions match TRBD1. CDR1 SGHTA and CDR2 FQGNSA come from the germline V gene. The CDR3 runs 17 residues. V was pared by 4 bases and J by 2 bases, with 7 bases of the junction left unmatched. CDR3 loop: CASSYRTGRTGANVLTF. The CDR3 region has the DNA TGTGCCAGCAGCTATAGGACAGGGAGGACTGGGGCCAACGTCCTGACTTTC.

The chain has TRBV5-1 and TRBJ2-1; TRBD1 matches at 9 bases. This CDR3 comprises 15 residues. CDR1 is SGHRS, CDR2 YFSETQ, per germline. Trimming took 3 bases from V and 6 from J; bases not matched to a gene: 7. For the CDR3, the DNA is TGCGCCAGCAGCTCCCTACAGGGGGCGGGCAATGAGCAGTTCTTC. Its protein product is CASSSLQGAGNEQFF.

The rearrangement links TRBV3-1 (or the pseudogene TRBV3-2) to TRBJ2-3, with 12 bases matching TRBD2. The CDR3 has 16 amino acids. The V gene's germline CDR1 is LGHDT and CDR2 YNNKEL (reference sequence). The J segment lost 1 base and the V segment lost 4 bases, leaving 3 bases of the junction unmatched. The CDR3 here is CASSPSGGAGTDTQYF. The CDR3 DNA is TGTGCCAGCAGCCCTAGCGGGGGGGCCGGCACAGATACGCAGTATTTT.

This clone was observed a single time. The J gene is TRBJ1-4, the V gene TRBV2; 9 bases are a match to TRBD1. There are 14 residues in the CDR3. Germline V gives CDR1 SNHLY, CDR2 FYNNEI. Unmatched junction bases numbered 6, after V lost 7 bases and J lost 6 bases. The CDR3 DNA follows: TGTGCCAGCATGTTTGACAGGGGGGATGAAAAACTGTTTTTT. This codes for CASMFDRGDEKLFF. The full variable domain, in which reference TRBV2 and TRBJ1-4 provide the parts outside the CDR3, is EPEVTQTPSHQVTQMGQEVILRCVPISNHLYFYWYRQILGQKVEFLVSFYNNEISEKSEIFDDQFSVERPDGSNFTLKIRSTKLEDSAMYFCASMFDRGDEKLFFGSGTQLSVL.

The chain carries TRBV6-5 and TRBJ1-1, with 9 bases that match TRBD1. There are 11 residues in the CDR3. Germline lookup yields CDR1 MNHEY and CDR2 SVGAGI. The J segment lost 11 bases and the V segment lost 5 bases, leaving 3 bases of the junction unmatched. CDR3 region: CASSRDRVAFF. DNA of the CDR3: TGTGCCAGCAGTAGGGACAGGGTGGCTTTCTTT.

The genes are TRBV6-5 and TRBJ1-2; 8 nucleotides align to TRBD1. The trim removed 6 bases at V and 3 bases at J, leaving 3 bases unmatched. Germline V gene sequence: CDR1 MNHEY, CDR2 SVGAGI. The CDR3 has 13 residues. The CDR3 is CASRQTGDYGYTF. The CDR3, as DNA: TGTGCCAGCAGACAGACAGGGGACTATGGCTACACCTTC.

The chain is built from TRBV5-6 and TRBJ2-3; D gene ambiguous. Germline V CDR1 and CDR2: SGHDT, YYEEEE. The CDR3 loop spans 13 amino acids. V lost 1 base and J lost 2, with 5 bases in between. CDR3 residues: CASSLTNTDTQYF. The CDR3, as DNA: TGTGCCAGCAGCTTGACTAACACAGATACGCAGTATTTT.

This clone came up once. The rearrangement joins TRBV28 to TRBJ1-3, with 9 bases fitting TRBD1. The CDR3 has 16 amino acids. The junction had 7 bases not matched to a gene; V was cut back by 6 bases and J by 1 base. The germline CDR1 and CDR2 sequences are MDHEN and SYDVKM. The CDR3 here is CASSPGTGKSGNTIYF. CDR3 DNA sequence: TGTGCCAGCAGCCCCGGGACAGGGAAATCTGGAAACACCATATATTTT.

The chain uses TRBV19 and TRBJ2-1, with unresolved D. Trimming removed 9 bases from V and 0 bases from J, with 9 bases in between. Per the germline V gene, CDR1 is LNHDA and CDR2 is SQIVND (reference sequence). This CDR3 contains 13 residues. The CDR3 region is CASGASSYNEQFF. In DNA form, the CDR3 reads TGTGCCAGCGGAGCGAGCTCCTACAATGAGCAGTTCTTC.

This clone was seen more than once but under ten times. This chain uses TRBV5-4 with TRBJ1-1; D remains ambiguous. Deletions cut 2 bases from V and 2 bases from J, with 10 bases between. CDR3 length: 14 residues. Germline CDR1 reads SGHNT; CDR2 reads YYREEE (reference sequence). The CDR3 spells CASSLEGANTEAFF. CDR3 in DNA: TGTGCCAGCAGCTTAGAAGGAGCTAACACTGAAGCTTTCTTT.

This chain links TRBV15 with TRBJ1-1; D unresolved. This CDR3 is 14 amino acids long. Trimming took off 0 bases at V and 10 bases at J, with 15 bases between the two ends. The germline CDR1 and CDR2 sequences are LNHNV and YYDKDF (reference sequence). The CDR3: CATSRDGELSAAFF. CDR3 coding DNA: TGTGCCACCAGCAGAGATGGGGAGTTGTCGGCAGCTTTCTTT.

This rearrangement joins TRBV6-5 to TRBJ2-1; 12 bases are a match to TRBD1. The CDR3 sequence is 14 residues long. After removal of 7 bases from V and 8 bases from J, the junction contained 6 bases not matched to a gene. Germline CDR1 and CDR2: MNHEY and SVGAGI. This chain's CDR3 is CASTRDRGRYEQFF. The CDR3, as DNA: TGTGCCAGCACCCGGGACAGGGGGCGGTATGAGCAGTTCTTC.

This rearrangement joins TRBV2 to TRBJ1-2; TRBD1 matches 7 bases. V lost 4 bases to trimming and J lost 0 bases; unmatched junction nucleotides: 2. The V gene's germline CDR1 is SNHLY and CDR2 FYNNEI. This CDR3 region has 14 residues. The CDR3 nucleotides are TGTGCCAGCAGTGGGGGGACAGCTAACTATGGCTACACCTTC. It yields the protein CASSGGTANYGYTF.

The V and J genes are TRBV27 and TRBJ1-2, with 9 bases aligning to TRBD1. Germline CDR1 reads MNHEY; CDR2 reads SMNVEV (reference sequence). The CDR3 has 17 amino acids. V gave up 3 bases and J gave up 3 bases; unmatched junction bases: 11. CDR3 residues: CASSFLPPGQGDYGYTF. In nucleotides, the CDR3 is TGTGCCAGCAGTTTCTTGCCCCCGGGACAGGGAGACTATGGCTACACCTTC.

This sequence joins TRBV7-2 and TRBJ1-2; D is unresolved. Germline V gene data show CDR1 as SGHTA and CDR2 as FQGNSA. The CDR3 covers 13 residues. Trimming took 2 bases from V and 7 from J, leaving 11 bases between them. The CDR3 nucleotides read TGTGCCAGCAGCTTACAAAGGTCGGGTGGCTACACCTTC. Translated, it gives CASSLQRSGGYTF.

In the case of this clone: The identical CDR3 is also encoded by other nucleotide sequences in the sample. The V and J genes are TRBV5-1 and TRBJ2-7; 7 nucleotides align to TRBD2. CDR1 is SGHRS and CDR2 is YFSETQ in the germline V gene. CDR3 length equals 12 residues. With 3 bases clipped from V and 7 bases from J, the junction kept 4 bases outside the gene matches. The CDR3 spells CASSSLGGEQYF. The CDR3 bases are TGCGCCAGCAGCTCCCTGGGGGGGGAGCAGTACTTC.

This clone appeared once. The chain recombines TRBV10-3 with TRBJ1-2; no reliable D call. CDR3 size: 14 residues. In germline, CDR1 is ENHRY, CDR2 SYGVKD. Trimming stripped 1 base from V and 0 bases from J, with 6 bases between. Here the CDR3 reads CAISEWGANYGYTF. The CDR3 DNA is TGTGCCATCAGTGAGTGGGGAGCTAACTATGGCTACACCTTC.

The V and J genes are TRBV7-2 and TRBJ2-1; 8 positions agree with TRBD2. This CDR3 comprises 15 residues. V shed 3 bases, J shed 6 bases, and the junction held 7 bases outside the gene matches. Germline V gene sequence: CDR1 SGHTA, CDR2 FQGNSA. CDR3 bases: TGTGCCAGCAGCTTCTTGAGCGGGGGACCCAATGAGCAGTTCTTC. It translates to CASSFLSGGPNEQFF.